The rows below give T cell receptor beta chains drawn from one sample of a study of blood T cell repertoires in COVID-19. Profiling relied on immunoSEQ multiplex PCR, and the TCRdb table lists in-frame clones only, not all of them. The repertoire includes under 400,000 clones, roughly 90% of them detected once, and 2.5% to 3.5% sits in the top ten. What was sequenced was peripheral blood. The receptors come from a woman aged 25-40 years with COVID-19, enrolled during active disease. The CDR3 runs from the conserved cysteine through the conserved F or W. A D gene is named only where the DNA matches it firmly. Rows may omit the clone size; those that give it use once, few, many or a size class.

TRBJ2-7	TRBD1	TRBV28	.	CASGWQGVSYEQYF	TGTGCCAGCGGTTGGCAGGGGGTCTCCTACGAGCAGTACTTC
TRBJ1-4	.	TRBV6-6	few	CASTWGGAVPEKLFF	TGTGCCAGCACCTGGGGCGGGGCGGTCCCCGAAAAACTGTTTTTT
TRBJ2-3	TRBD1	TRBV24-1	.	CATSDTRQGGDTQYF	TGTGCCACCAGTGATACGAGACAGGGGGGTGATACGCAGTATTTT
TRBJ1-3	.	TRBV9	.	CASSVGRGSMSGNTIYF	TGTGCCAGCAGCGTAGGGCGGGGGTCCATGTCTGGAAACACCATATATTTT
TRBJ1-1	.	TRBV25-1	once	CASSESSPWVNTEAFF	TGTGCCAGCAGTGAGAGTAGCCCTTGGGTGAACACTGAAGCTTTCTTT
TRBJ2-1	.	TRBV7-3	.	CASSLGHEQFF	TGTGCCAGCAGCCTTGGGCATGAGCAGTTCTTC
TRBJ1-1	TRBD1	TRBV30	.	CAWGRQGYTEAFF	TGTGCCTGGGGGAGACAGGGATATACTGAAGCTTTCTTT
TRBJ2-7	.	TRBV3-1/TRBV3-2	.	CASSQRGSYQQYF	TGTGCCAGCAGCCAACGGGGATCCTACCAGCAGTACTTC
TRBJ1-1	.	TRBV27	.	CASSFTRGTEAFF	TGTGCCAGCAGTTTTACCAGAGGCACTGAAGCTTTCTTT
TRBJ1-3	.	TRBV27	once	CASSLRGSGNTIYF	TGTGCCAGCTCCCTTCGGGGGTCTGGAAACACCATATATTTT
TRBJ1-6	TRBD1	TRBV5-8	.	CASSSTQGVYNSPLHF	TGTGCCAGCAGCTCGACACAGGGGGTCTATAATTCACCCCTCCACTTT
TRBJ2-1	.	TRBV10-2	.	CASGDKFNEQFF	TGCGCCAGCGGGGACAAATTTAATGAGCAGTTCTTC
TRBJ2-7	.	TRBV21-1	.	CASSKTGTGRSYEQYF	TGTGCCAGCAGCAAAACCGGGACAGGTAGATCCTACGAGCAGTACTTC
TRBJ2-7	.	TRBV19	.	CASSLQGEQYF	TGTGCCAGTAGTCTCCAGGGGGAGCAGTACTTC
TRBJ1-5	.	TRBV5-5	.	CASSLLQGSNQPQHF	TGTGCCAGCAGCTTGTTACAGGGAAGCAATCAGCCCCAGCATTTT
TRBJ2-2	TRBD2	TRBV6-1	.	CASSEGTSDTGELFF	TGTGCCAGCAGTGAGGGGACTAGCGACACCGGGGAGCTGTTTTTT
TRBJ2-3	.	TRBV5-4	once	CASSLTGSTQYF	TGTGCCAGCAGCTTGACAGGAAGCACGCAGTATTTT
TRBJ2-2	.	TRBV11-2	.	CASSSPIQGNTGELFF	TGTGCCAGCAGCTCCCCAATACAGGGGAACACCGGGGAGCTGTTTTTT
TRBJ2-1	TRBD2	TRBV5-4	.	CASSRTSDEQFF	TGTGCCAGCAGCCGGACTAGTGATGAGCAGTTCTTC
TRBJ1-4	TRBD1	TRBV28	few	CASSLWRTGIEKLFF	TGTGCCAGCAGTTTATGGCGGACAGGGATTGAAAAACTGTTTTTT
TRBJ2-7	.	TRBV6-6	.	CASSYSMSAYEQYF	TGTGCCAGCAGTTACTCGATGTCAGCCTACGAGCAGTACTTC
TRBJ2-7	.	TRBV20-1	.	CSASVGLLASEQYF	TGCAGTGCTAGTGTTGGACTCCTGGCCTCCGAGCAGTACTTC
TRBJ1-2	TRBD1	TRBV7-3	.	CASSPTPGQGGYTF	TGTGCCAGCAGCCCAACTCCGGGACAGGGAGGCTACACCTTC
TRBJ2-3	.	TRBV19	.	CASSLAGPPDTQYF	TGTGCCAGTAGTCTAGCAGGTCCCCCAGATACGCAGTATTTT
TRBJ1-1	.	TRBV29-1	.	CSVDQITGSQGFTTFF	TGCAGCGTTGACCAGATTACAGGTTCCCAGGGGTTTACAACTTTCTTT
TRBJ2-1	.	TRBV4-1	.	CASSHYTSSTYNEQFF	TGCGCCAGCAGCCATTATACTAGCAGTACCTACAATGAGCAGTTCTTC
TRBJ1-2	.	TRBV12-3/TRBV12-4	.	CASSVSPGGYTF	TGTGCCAGCAGTGTGAGCCCAGGCGGCTACACCTTC
TRBJ1-1	.	TRBV7-2	.	CASKTGGARTEAFF	TGTGCCAGCAAGACGGGGGGGGCGCGGACTGAAGCTTTCTTT
TRBJ1-5	.	TRBV2	.	CASSGGQNNQPQHF	TGTGCCAGCAGTGGAGGACAGAACAATCAGCCCCAGCATTTT
TRBJ1-4	TRBD1	TRBV28	.	CASRPETGTNEKLFF	TGTGCCAGCAGACCAGAGACAGGGACTAATGAAAAACTGTTTTTT
TRBJ2-3	.	TRBV5-1	.	CASSSGREDTDTQYF	TGCGCCAGCAGCTCGGGCAGGGAGGACACAGATACGCAGTATTTT
TRBJ2-7	.	TRBV27	.	CASSLIYSGEQYF	TGTGCCAGCAGTTTGATATACTCGGGCGAGCAGTACTTC
TRBJ1-6	.	TRBV7-3	few	CASSIFGLGSPLHF	TGTGCCAGCAGTATTTTCGGGTTAGGATCACCCCTCCACTTT